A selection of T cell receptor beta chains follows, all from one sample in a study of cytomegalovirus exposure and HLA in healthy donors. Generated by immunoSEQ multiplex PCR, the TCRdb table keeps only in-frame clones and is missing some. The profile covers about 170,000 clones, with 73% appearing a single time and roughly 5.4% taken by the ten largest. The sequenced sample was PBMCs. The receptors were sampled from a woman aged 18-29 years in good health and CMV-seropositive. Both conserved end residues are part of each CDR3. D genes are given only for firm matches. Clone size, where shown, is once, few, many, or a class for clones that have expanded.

CDR3nt: TGTGCCAGCAGTTACACCGGACAGGGTAACTATGGCTACACCTTC
CDR3aa: CASSYTGQGNYGYTF
d_gene: TRBD1
v_gene: TRBV6-5
abundance: -
j_gene: TRBJ1-2

CDR3nt: TGTGCCAGCAGCAAATTCGACAGAGCCTACGAGCAGTACTTC
CDR3aa: CASSKFDRAYEQYF
d_gene: -
v_gene: TRBV9
abundance: -
j_gene: TRBJ2-7

CDR3nt: TGTGCCAGCAGCTTAGGGGGCGCCGGGACTGAAGCTTTCTTT
CDR3aa: CASSLGGAGTEAFF
d_gene: TRBD1
v_gene: TRBV5-5
abundance: -
j_gene: TRBJ1-1

CDR3nt: TGTGCCAGCAGTCAACCGGGACAGGGGACTTCCTACGAGCAGTACTTC
CDR3aa: CASSQPGQGTSYEQYF
d_gene: TRBD1
v_gene: TRBV27
abundance: -
j_gene: TRBJ2-7

CDR3nt: TGTGCCAGCAGCTCACCACGGGACAGGGGGATTCCTAACACCGGGGAGCTGTTTTTT
CDR3aa: CASSSPRDRGIPNTGELFF
d_gene: TRBD1
v_gene: TRBV5-6
abundance: few
j_gene: TRBJ2-2

CDR3nt: TGTGCCAGCAGCACCTCTAGCCCCGGGGAGCTGTTTTTT
CDR3aa: CASSTSSPGELFF
d_gene: -
v_gene: TRBV5-6
abundance: -
j_gene: TRBJ2-2

CDR3nt: TGTGCCAGCAGCCAAACTCGAGAGACCCAGTACTTC
CDR3aa: CASSQTRETQYF
d_gene: -
v_gene: TRBV7-8
abundance: -
j_gene: TRBJ2-5

CDR3nt: TGTGCCAGCAGTTACTCCTGGGACTTAACCTACTACGAGCAGTACTTC
CDR3aa: CASSYSWDLTYYEQYF
d_gene: -
v_gene: TRBV6-5
abundance: -
j_gene: TRBJ2-7

CDR3nt: TGTGCCAGCAGCCCAAGCGGAGCGAACACTGAAGCTTTCTTT
CDR3aa: CASSPSGANTEAFF
d_gene: -
v_gene: TRBV7-2
abundance: -
j_gene: TRBJ1-1

CDR3nt: TGTGCCACCAGCAGAGACGGGTCAGGGGGTGTAGATACGCAGTATTTT
CDR3aa: CATSRDGSGGVDTQYF
d_gene: TRBD1
v_gene: TRBV15
abundance: -
j_gene: TRBJ2-3

CDR3nt: TGTGCCAGCAGCTTCGCAGGGAGGGGACGCACAGATACGCAGTATTTT
CDR3aa: CASSFAGRGRTDTQYF
d_gene: TRBD2
v_gene: TRBV7-2
abundance: -
j_gene: TRBJ2-3

CDR3nt: TGTGCCAGCAGCCGGCCGGGACAGGGTAGGAACGGCTACACCTTC
CDR3aa: CASSRPGQGRNGYTF
d_gene: TRBD1
v_gene: TRBV11-2
abundance: -
j_gene: TRBJ1-2

CDR3nt: TGCGCCAGCAGCCAGGCGCAGGGGTTCGAGCAGTACTTC
CDR3aa: CASSQAQGFEQYF
d_gene: -
v_gene: TRBV4-1
abundance: -
j_gene: TRBJ2-7

CDR3nt: TGCGCCAGCAGCGCGACAACGAACAGGGGGCTATACGAGCAGTACTTC
CDR3aa: CASSATTNRGLYEQYF
d_gene: TRBD1
v_gene: TRBV5-1
abundance: few
j_gene: TRBJ2-7

CDR3nt: TGTGCCAGCTCACCAGACAGGGTGAGGGACCTCTACGAGCAGTACTTC
CDR3aa: CASSPDRVRDLYEQYF
d_gene: TRBD1
v_gene: TRBV18
abundance: -
j_gene: TRBJ2-7

CDR3nt: TGTGCCAGCAGCGCGGTCCGACAGGGTTCAGAGACCCAGTACTTC
CDR3aa: CASSAVRQGSETQYF
d_gene: TRBD1
v_gene: TRBV11-2
abundance: -
j_gene: TRBJ2-5

CDR3nt: TGTGCCAGCAGCAAAGGAGCAAAAGAGACCCAGTACTTC
CDR3aa: CASSKGAKETQYF
d_gene: -
v_gene: TRBV7-3
abundance: -
j_gene: TRBJ2-5

CDR3nt: TGCAGCGTTGAAGATCGCACAGCTAACTATGGCTACACCTTC
CDR3aa: CSVEDRTANYGYTF
d_gene: -
v_gene: TRBV29-1
abundance: -
j_gene: TRBJ1-2

CDR3nt: TGTGCCAGCAGCTTGGATCCAGGGAAGGTGACACCCCTCCACTTT
CDR3aa: CASSLDPGKVTPLHF
d_gene: -
v_gene: TRBV5-4
abundance: -
j_gene: TRBJ1-6

CDR3nt: TGTGCCAGCAGTTACTCCCTTCGCACTGAAGCTTTCTTT
CDR3aa: CASSYSLRTEAFF
d_gene: -
v_gene: TRBV6-5
abundance: -
j_gene: TRBJ1-1

CDR3nt: TGTGCCAGCAGCCTAGGGCAACAGGGATGGGTCTACGAGCAGTACTTC
CDR3aa: CASSLGQQGWVYEQYF
d_gene: -
v_gene: TRBV11-1
abundance: few
j_gene: TRBJ2-7

CDR3nt: TGTGCCTGGAGTGTAAGGAAGGGGGTTTTGTTTTTT
CDR3aa: CAWSVRKGVLFF
d_gene: -
v_gene: TRBV30
abundance: once
j_gene: TRBJ2-2

CDR3nt: TGTGCCAGCAGCTTACTAGCGGGGGGCTCCGGGGAGCTGTTTTTT
CDR3aa: CASSLLAGGSGELFF
d_gene: TRBD2
v_gene: TRBV7-2
abundance: few
j_gene: TRBJ2-2

CDR3nt: TGTGCCTGTCTAGCGGGGGTACGAGAGCAGTACTTC
CDR3aa: CACLAGVREQYF
d_gene: TRBD2
v_gene: TRBV30
abundance: -
j_gene: TRBJ2-7

CDR3nt: TGTGCCAGCAGCGAGAAGGGGGCAGGGTGGGCAGATACGCAGTATTTT
CDR3aa: CASSEKGAGWADTQYF
d_gene: TRBD1
v_gene: TRBV2
abundance: -
j_gene: TRBJ2-3

CDR3nt: TGTGCCAGCAACCAGAGGGAGCTGTTTTTT
CDR3aa: CASNQRELFF
d_gene: -
v_gene: TRBV6-6
abundance: once
j_gene: TRBJ2-2

CDR3nt: TGTGCCAGCAGCTTTAAAACTAGCGGGGGGGCGTGGCAAGAGACCCAGTACTTC
CDR3aa: CASSFKTSGGAWQETQYF
d_gene: TRBD2
v_gene: TRBV7-2
abundance: -
j_gene: TRBJ2-5

CDR3nt: TGTGCTAGCAGCGCCGGGACAGGGGTGACCGGGGAGCTGTTTTTT
CDR3aa: CASSAGTGVTGELFF
d_gene: TRBD1
v_gene: TRBV7-7
abundance: -
j_gene: TRBJ2-2

CDR3nt: TGTGCCAGCAGCTTAGGATTGGGGAGTGGATATGGCTACACCTTC
CDR3aa: CASSLGLGSGYGYTF
d_gene: -
v_gene: TRBV7-2
abundance: few
j_gene: TRBJ1-2

CDR3nt: TGCAGCGCCCAGGGACAGGGCCCAGATACGCAGTATTTT
CDR3aa: CSAQGQGPDTQYF
d_gene: TRBD1
v_gene: TRBV29-1
abundance: -
j_gene: TRBJ2-3

CDR3nt: TGTGCCAGCAGAGCCGTGACTAGTAACACCGGGGAGCTGTTTTTT
CDR3aa: CASRAVTSNTGELFF
d_gene: -
v_gene: TRBV7-2
abundance: -
j_gene: TRBJ2-2

CDR3nt: TGCGCCAGCAGCGCTGGACTTTACGAGCAGTACTTC
CDR3aa: CASSAGLYEQYF
d_gene: -
v_gene: TRBV5-1
abundance: -
j_gene: TRBJ2-7

CDR3nt: TGTGCCAGTAGTACACAGGGGTTCTCGGGGGAGCAGTACTTC
CDR3aa: CASSTQGFSGEQYF
d_gene: TRBD1
v_gene: TRBV19
abundance: -
j_gene: TRBJ2-7

CDR3nt: TGTGCCAGCAGCGCCGGGCTAGCGGGGCCGACGTCCTACAATGAGCAGTTCTTC
CDR3aa: CASSAGLAGPTSYNEQFF
d_gene: TRBD2
v_gene: TRBV9
abundance: -
j_gene: TRBJ2-1

CDR3nt: TGTGCCAGTAGTACCGCAGGATTCTCTGGAAACACCATATATTTT
CDR3aa: CASSTAGFSGNTIYF
d_gene: -
v_gene: TRBV19
abundance: -
j_gene: TRBJ1-3

CDR3nt: TGTGCCAGCTCACATACGGACACTTCGAACACCGGGGAGCTGTTTTTT
CDR3aa: CASSHTDTSNTGELFF
d_gene: -
v_gene: TRBV18
abundance: -
j_gene: TRBJ2-2

CDR3nt: TGTGCCAGCAGTTTACGGGGAAAGGACACTGAAGCTTTCTTT
CDR3aa: CASSLRGKDTEAFF
d_gene: -
v_gene: TRBV27
abundance: -
j_gene: TRBJ1-1

CDR3nt: TGTGCCAGCAGCCCCACAGGGGACTCCTACAATGAGCAGTTCTTC
CDR3aa: CASSPTGDSYNEQFF
d_gene: TRBD1
v_gene: TRBV7-3
abundance: -
j_gene: TRBJ2-1

CDR3nt: TGCGCCAGCAGCTTGGGAAGAGAACGTAGGAACACTGAAGCTTTCTTT
CDR3aa: CASSLGRERRNTEAFF
d_gene: -
v_gene: TRBV5-1
abundance: once
j_gene: TRBJ1-1

CDR3nt: TGTGCCAGCAGCCGAGGACAGGCCTGGAATGAGCAGTTCTTC
CDR3aa: CASSRGQAWNEQFF
d_gene: TRBD1
v_gene: TRBV14
abundance: -
j_gene: TRBJ2-1

CDR3nt: TGCAGCGTTGAAGCTCCCGTTATGAACACTGAAGCTTTCTTT
CDR3aa: CSVEAPVMNTEAFF
d_gene: -
v_gene: TRBV29-1
abundance: -
j_gene: TRBJ1-1

CDR3nt: TGTGCCAGCAGTACTTGGACTGACACTGAAGCTTTCTTT
CDR3aa: CASSTWTDTEAFF
d_gene: -
v_gene: TRBV2
abundance: -
j_gene: TRBJ1-1

CDR3nt: TGTGCCAGCAGCTTAGGACAGAGCTACGAGCAGTACTTC
CDR3aa: CASSLGQSYEQYF
d_gene: -
v_gene: TRBV11-2
abundance: -
j_gene: TRBJ2-7

CDR3nt: TGCGCCAGCAGCCCTGGCGCTCAGGGGTATGGCTACACCTTC
CDR3aa: CASSPGAQGYGYTF
d_gene: -
v_gene: TRBV5-1
abundance: -
j_gene: TRBJ1-2

CDR3nt: TGCGCCAGCAGCTTGGAGGGGTATGACAATCAGCCCCAGCATTTT
CDR3aa: CASSLEGYDNQPQHF
d_gene: -
v_gene: TRBV5-1
abundance: -
j_gene: TRBJ1-5

CDR3nt: TGTGCCGCCGGGGAGGGGGACTATGGCTACACCTTC
CDR3aa: CAAGEGDYGYTF
d_gene: -
v_gene: TRBV6-1
abundance: once
j_gene: TRBJ1-2

CDR3nt: TGTGCCTGGAGTGTCAGGGTGGGGTCCTACGAGCAGTACTTC
CDR3aa: CAWSVRVGSYEQYF
d_gene: -
v_gene: TRBV30
abundance: once
j_gene: TRBJ2-7

CDR3nt: TGCGCCAGCAGCCAAGTGGCGGGGGGGGCCGAGAATGAGCAGTTCTTC
CDR3aa: CASSQVAGGAENEQFF
d_gene: TRBD2
v_gene: TRBV4-3
abundance: few
j_gene: TRBJ2-1

CDR3nt: TGTGCCAGCAGCCCACAGGGTCTAACTGAAGCTTTCTTT
CDR3aa: CASSPQGLTEAFF
d_gene: -
v_gene: TRBV5-4
abundance: -
j_gene: TRBJ1-1

CDR3nt: TGTGCCAGCAGCCCAACCGGGACTAGCTACAATGAGCAGTTCTTC
CDR3aa: CASSPTGTSYNEQFF
d_gene: TRBD2
v_gene: TRBV7-2
abundance: -
j_gene: TRBJ2-1

CDR3nt: TGCGCCAGCAGCCAAGAGGTTGGGGGGTTTTATGGCTACACCTTC
CDR3aa: CASSQEVGGFYGYTF
d_gene: -
v_gene: TRBV4-3
abundance: -
j_gene: TRBJ1-2